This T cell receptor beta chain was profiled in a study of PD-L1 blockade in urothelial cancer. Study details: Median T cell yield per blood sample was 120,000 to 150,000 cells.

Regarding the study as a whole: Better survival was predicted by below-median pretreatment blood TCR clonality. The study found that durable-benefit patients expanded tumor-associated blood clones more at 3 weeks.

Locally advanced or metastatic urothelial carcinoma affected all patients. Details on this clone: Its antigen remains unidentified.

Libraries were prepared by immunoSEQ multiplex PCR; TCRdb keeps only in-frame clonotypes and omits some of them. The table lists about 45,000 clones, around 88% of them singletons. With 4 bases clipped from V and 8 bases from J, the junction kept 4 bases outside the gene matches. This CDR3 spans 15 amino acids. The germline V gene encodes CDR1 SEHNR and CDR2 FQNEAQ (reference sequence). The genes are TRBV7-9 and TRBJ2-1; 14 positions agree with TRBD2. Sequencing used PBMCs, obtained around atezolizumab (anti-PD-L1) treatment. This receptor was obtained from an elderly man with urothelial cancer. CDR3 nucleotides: TGTGCCAGCAGCTCGGGACTAGCGGGAGTCGATGAGCAGTTCTTC. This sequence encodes CASSSGLAGVDEQFF.